What follows are 14 T cell receptor beta chains derived from one specimen sequenced in a study of cytomegalovirus exposure and HLA in healthy donors. The PCR made use of 60 Vbeta and 13 Jbeta primers. Method: immunoSEQ multiplex PCR; TCRdb's copy keeps in-frame clones and lacks some. Here the sample spans around 150,000 clones, about four fifths being singletons. Sequences were obtained from PBMCs. These receptors originate from a man under 40 in good health.

This chain links TRBV5-5 with TRBJ1-2, with no clear D. Germline values: CDR1 SGHKS, CDR2 YYEKEE (reference sequence). V was clipped by 1 base and J by 7 bases, with 5 bases between them. The CDR3 spans 11 residues. The CDR3 DNA reads as TGTGCCAGCAGCTTGTCCGGTGGCTACACCTTC. Encoded protein: CASSLSGGYTF.

This chain connects TRBV23-1 to TRBJ2-7, with 7 bases identical to TRBD1. Being an ORF, TRBV23-1 has a function that is uncertain. The CDR3 is made up of 14 amino acids. V gave up 2 bases and J gave up 4 bases; unmatched junction bases: 5. CDR3 nucleotide sequence: TGCGCCAGCAGTCAAGGGGACAGCTCTTACGAGCAGTACTTC. As protein: CASSQGDSSYEQYF.

This clone was observed once. The CDR3 DNA reads as TGTGCCAGTAGTAAGGGGCCGTTCCTAGACCGGGTGTCGAAGGTGGTGCAGTTCTTC. Protein: CASSKGPFLDRVSKVVQFF. V gene TRBV19 combines with J gene TRBJ2-1; a possible D gene is TRBD1 (5 bases). Germline assignment: CDR1 LNHDA and CDR2 SQIVND (reference sequence). Deletions cut 4 bases from V and 12 bases from J, with 34 bases between. The CDR3 is made up of 19 amino acids.

This CDR3 is CASKYRAGGARTQYF. CDR3 DNA sequence: TGTGCCAGCAAGTACCGAGCGGGAGGGGCAAGGACCCAGTACTTC. This rearrangement joins TRBV27 to TRBJ2-5; 10 positions match TRBD2. The CDR3 sequence is 15 residues long. After removal of 7 bases from V and 7 bases from J, the junction contained 12 bases not matched to a gene. From germline, CDR1 is MNHEY and CDR2 SMNVEV (reference sequence).

In regard to this clone: The identical CDR3 is also encoded by other nucleotide sequences in the sample. The rearrangement uses TRBV5-6 and TRBJ2-7, with D perhaps matching TRBD2 (6 bases). V was cut by 2 bases and J by 7 bases, with 16 bases left in between. The CDR3 covers 14 residues. Germline V gene lookup returns CDR1 SGHDT and CDR2 YYEEEE. DNA of the CDR3: TGTGCCAGCAGCTTTACCGGGAGCCCCGGGGAGCAGTACTTC. This sequence encodes CASSFTGSPGEQYF. Full variable domain (rest looked up from reference TRBV5-6 and TRBJ2-7): DAGVTQSPTHLIKTRGQQVTLRCSPKSGHDTVSWYQQALGQGPQFIFQYYEEEERQRGNFPDRFSGHQFPNYSSELNVNALLLGDSALYLCASSFTGSPGEQYFGPGTRLTVT.

This clone occurred a few times. The chain combines TRBV5-4 with TRBJ1-1; the D gene is possibly TRBD1 (6 bases). Trimming took 4 bases from V and 8 from J, leaving 18 bases between them. CDR3 length: 14 amino acids. The germline CDR1 and CDR2 sequences are SGHNT and YYREEE (reference sequence). The CDR3 nucleotides are TGTGCCAGCAGCCGGACGGGGGGCGCATCCGAAGCTTTCTTT. Translated, it gives CASSRTGGASEAFF.

J is TRBJ2-7 and V is TRBV18; D is uncertain. The CDR3 has 16 amino acids. Per germline, CDR1 KGHSH and CDR2 LQKENI. V lost 2 bases and J lost 4, with 18 bases in between. The CDR3 DNA is TGTGCCAGCTCACCAAGCCCCTCGGTCAGCGAGTACGAGCAGTACTTC. Translated, it gives CASSPSPSVSEYEQYF.

This clone was found once. This chain links TRBV2 with TRBJ2-1, with D maybe TRBD2 (6 bases). The CDR3 covers 11 residues. Germline loops: CDR1 SNHLY, CDR2 FYNNEI. Trimming cost V 4 bases and J 9 bases, with 7 bases left between them. The chain's CDR3 is CASSGEAEQFF. The CDR3 nucleotides are TGTGCCAGCAGTGGGGAGGCTGAGCAGTTCTTC.

This clone was recorded a few times. This CDR3 is CASSFEDRRTNEQFF. Here the CDR3 DNA reads TGCGCCAGCAGCTTCGAGGACAGAAGAACGAATGAGCAGTTCTTC. The rearrangement uses TRBV5-1 and TRBJ2-1; D is perhaps TRBD1 (6 bases). This CDR3 has 15 residues. Germline V lookup: CDR1 SGHRS, CDR2 YFSETQ. V lost 2 bases to trimming and J lost 7 bases, with 16 bases between them.

V is TRBV13 and J is TRBJ2-7; TRBD2 matches 15 bases. CDR1 PRHDT and CDR2 FYEKMQ come from the germline V gene (reference sequence). CDR3 length equals 15 residues. Trimming removed 8 bases from V and 1 base from J; junction bases left unmatched: 3. CDR3 protein: CASGLAGGPSYEQYF. CDR3 DNA sequence: TGTGCCAGCGGACTAGCGGGAGGGCCATCCTACGAGCAGTACTTC.

V and J are TRBV6-5 and TRBJ2-3; TRBD1 is a possible D gene (6 bases). CDR1 is MNHEY, CDR2 SVGAGI, per germline. The CDR3 loop spans 13 amino acids. V lost 11 bases, J lost 2 bases, and 14 bases lay in between. Written as DNA, the CDR3 is TGTGCCGGGGGCGAGGGGGACACAGATACGCAGTATTTT. Amino acids: CAGGEGDTDTQYF.

Only a few counts were recorded for this clone. The J gene is TRBJ2-7, the V gene TRBV7-2; 7 bases align to TRBD2. Germline CDR1 and CDR2: SGHTA and FQGNSA. The CDR3 covers 14 residues. V gave up 3 bases and J gave up 4 bases; unmatched junction bases: 6. The CDR3 here is CASSFDSGVYEQYF. CDR3 DNA sequence: TGTGCCAGCAGCTTCGACAGCGGGGTATACGAGCAGTACTTC.

J is TRBJ2-1 and V is TRBV5-1; TRBD1 matches 7 bases. Per the germline V gene, CDR1 is SGHRS and CDR2 is YFSETQ. Trimming cost V 0 bases and J 8 bases; bases outside gene matches: 11. CDR3 length equals 16 residues. The CDR3 nucleotides are TGCGCCAGCAGCTTGGACGATAGGACAGGTACGGATGAGCAGTTCTTC. Translation gives CASSLDDRTGTDEQFF.

The V gene is TRBV6-5, the J gene TRBJ2-7; D perhaps matches TRBD2 (6 bases). CDR1 is MNHEY, CDR2 SVGAGI, per germline. Trimming removed 6 bases at V and 2 bases at J, with 14 bases between. The CDR3 totals 14 residues. The CDR3 nucleotides are TGTGCCAGCAGCAAGGAGGGCAGGACCTACGAGCAGTACTTC. This translates into CASSKEGRTYEQYF.